The rows below give T cell receptor beta chains drawn from one sample of a study of cytomegalovirus exposure and HLA in healthy donors. This table comes from immunoSEQ multiplex PCR, and its TCRdb copy is limited to in-frame clones, with some not included. The repertoire holds tens of thousands of clones, around 68% seen once, with about 10% in the top ten. Material for sequencing was PBMCs. Receptor source: a woman aged 25 to 39 in good health and CMV-seronegative. Both conserved end residues are part of each CDR3. The D gene is left open where the match is weak. Clone sizes are given selectively: once, few, many, or a class where the clone is expanded.

J gene | D gene | V gene | clone size | CDR3 DNA | CDR3 protein
TRBJ2-7 | TRBD1 | TRBV28 | NA | TGTGCCACAAGGACAGGAGGCGGCTACGAGCAGTACTTC | CATRTGGGYEQYF
TRBJ1-4 | TRBD1 | TRBV27 | NA | TGTGCCAGCAGTCTGGGTGGGACAGGGTCGGGAAAACTGTTTTTT | CASSLGGTGSGKLFF
TRBJ1-1 | NA | TRBV14 | NA | TGTGCCAGCAGCCAATTAGTCGGGGGGACTGAAGCTTTCTTT | CASSQLVGGTEAFF
TRBJ1-2 | TRBD1 | TRBV30 | few | TGTGCCTGGAGTACCGGGACAGGAGTCAATGGCTACACCTTC | CAWSTGTGVNGYTF
TRBJ2-7 | NA | TRBV7-3 | NA | TGTGCCAGCAGCCCACAGGGACGAAGCGAGCAGTACTTC | CASSPQGRSEQYF
TRBJ1-2 | NA | TRBV7-9 | NA | TGTGCCAGCAGCTTAGTAGGGGCCCGCCAAGTTAACTATGGCTACACCTTC | CASSLVGARQVNYGYTF
TRBJ1-2 | NA | TRBV4-2 | NA | TGTGCCAGCAGCCAAGAGAGGGGCTACACCTTC | CASSQERGYTF
TRBJ1-2 | NA | TRBV7-6 | NA | TGTGCCAGCAGCTTAGAGGCCGGGTTTTATGGCTACACCTTC | CASSLEAGFYGYTF
TRBJ2-5 | TRBD2 | TRBV9 | NA | TGTGCCAGCAGCGTAGGGCCCGCGGGGGGAGGCCAAGAGACCCAGTACTTC | CASSVGPAGGGQETQYF
TRBJ2-7 | NA | TRBV5-1 | once | TGCGCCAGCAGCTTTGGATCCAACGCAGGGTACGAGCAGTACTTC | CASSFGSNAGYEQYF
TRBJ2-5 | TRBD1 | TRBV2 | NA | TGTGCCAGCAATGCCGGGACAGGGAGGCAGTACTTC | CASNAGTGRQYF
TRBJ1-1 | NA | TRBV5-1 | NA | TGCGCCAGCAGCCCCGGCGGGGGTCTGAACACTGAAGCTTTCTTT | CASSPGGGLNTEAFF
TRBJ2-2 | NA | TRBV5-1 | NA | TGCGCCAGCAGCTTTCTGGGGGGTCGGACCGGGGAGCTGTTTTTT | CASSFLGGRTGELFF
TRBJ1-2 | NA | TRBV18 | NA | TGTGCCAGCTCACCCACGACAGGAATATTCTATGGCTACACCTTC | CASSPTTGIFYGYTF
TRBJ1-2 | TRBD1 | TRBV30 | NA | TGTGCCTGGAGTGAGATAGGGGGCGCAGGTGGCTACACCTTC | CAWSEIGGAGGYTF
TRBJ2-5 | TRBD2 | TRBV7-3 | NA | TGTGCCAGCAGCTTCACTAGCGGGGAAGAGACCCAGTACTTC | CASSFTSGEETQYF
TRBJ1-6 | TRBD1 | TRBV18 | NA | TGTGCCAGCTCACGGATGACAGGGGGCGAAGATAGTACTTCACCCCTCCACTTT | CASSRMTGGEDSTSPLHF
TRBJ2-6 | NA | TRBV6-4 | few | TGTGCCAGCAGTGACTCAGGGGGGGCTGGGGCCAACGTCCTGACTTTC | CASSDSGGAGANVLTF
TRBJ1-6 | NA | TRBV25-1 | NA | TGTGCCTACGGAGAGGACAGCCTTGGGGCCCTCCACTTT | CAYGEDSLGALHF
TRBJ1-2 | NA | TRBV27 | NA | TGTGCCAGCAGTTTATTCGGGGGTATGGACTATGGCTACACCTTC | CASSLFGGMDYGYTF
TRBJ2-2 | TRBD1 | TRBV19 | few | TGTGCCAGTAGACTTACCGGGACAGATAACACCGGGGAGCTGTTTTTT | CASRLTGTDNTGELFF
TRBJ1-1 | NA | TRBV18 | NA | TGTGCCAGCTCACCCACAGGGAACACTGAAGCTTTCTTT | CASSPTGNTEAFF
TRBJ1-2 | NA | TRBV5-1 | NA | TGCGCCAGCAGCTTGGGGGGGGATAACTATGGCTACACCTTC | CASSLGGDNYGYTF
TRBJ2-3 | TRBD1 | TRBV18 | NA | TGTGCCAGCTCACCACCGGACAGGGCCCTAGGGTATGGCACAGATACGCAGTATTTT | CASSPPDRALGYGTDTQYF
TRBJ2-5 | TRBD2 | TRBV18 | NA | TGTGCCAGCTCACCACAGCCTAGCGGGGGTCAAGAGACCCAGTACTTC | CASSPQPSGGQETQYF
TRBJ2-1 | TRBD2 | TRBV9 | NA | TGTGCCAGCAGCCTTTTGGGGGGGACTAACAATGAGCAGTTCTTC | CASSLLGGTNNEQFF
TRBJ2-7 | NA | TRBV5-1 | NA | TGCGCCAGCAGCTTGGACACTTCGGGCTACGAGCAGTACTTC | CASSLDTSGYEQYF
TRBJ2-1 | NA | TRBV18 | NA | TGTGCCAGCTCACCATGGACAGACAACAATGAGCAGTTCTTC | CASSPWTDNNEQFF
TRBJ1-4 | TRBD1 | TRBV10-3 | once | TGTGCCACCCAACCCGGACAGGGCCGCGCCGAAAATGAAAAACTGTTTTTT | CATQPGQGRAENEKLFF
TRBJ1-6 | NA | TRBV4-1 | NA | TGCGCCAGCAGCCAAGTCCGGAACCGGGGTTCACCCCTCCACTTT | CASSQVRNRGSPLHF
TRBJ2-7 | NA | TRBV27 | NA | TGTGCCAGCAGTTTATCTCGGCCCCCACCGAACTATTACGAGCAGTACTTC | CASSLSRPPPNYYEQYF
TRBJ1-6 | NA | TRBV30 | few | TGTGCCTGGAGTGTATGGGGGGGAAATTCACCCCTCCACTTT | CAWSVWGGNSPLHF
TRBJ2-1 | TRBD2 | TRBV7-3 | NA | TGTGCCAGCAGCGCACCGGGACTAGCGGGTCCTTCGGGGGGAAATGAGCAGTTCTTC | CASSAPGLAGPSGGNEQFF
TRBJ2-5 | NA | TRBV7-6 | NA | TGTGCCAGCAGCTCCTCCGGGACAACAACAACTAAAGAGACCCAGTACTTC | CASSSSGTTTTKETQYF
TRBJ2-7 | NA | TRBV4-1 | NA | TGCGCCAGCAGCCCCGTCCCCGAGGGAGGCTACGAGCAGTACTTC | CASSPVPEGGYEQYF
TRBJ1-1 | NA | TRBV10-2 | NA | TGCGCCAGCAGGCAGGCGACGAACACTGAAGCTTTCTTT | CASRQATNTEAFF
TRBJ1-1 | NA | TRBV5-8 | NA | TGTGCCAGCAGCTTGCTTCAAGGGGTGAACACTGAAGCTTTCTTT | CASSLLQGVNTEAFF
TRBJ1-4 | TRBD1 | TRBV28 | NA | TGTGCCAGCAGTTTTGGTACAGGGGGCAAGGTAGCTAATGAAAAACTGTTTTTT | CASSFGTGGKVANEKLFF
TRBJ2-4 | TRBD1 | TRBV5-1 | NA | TGCGCCAGCAGCTTGGCCCCCGGACAGGATAAAAACATTCAGTACTTC | CASSLAPGQDKNIQYF
TRBJ2-3 | NA | TRBV7-3 | once | TGTGCCAGCAGCCCTAGGAGGGCAGATACGCAGTATTTT | CASSPRRADTQYF
TRBJ2-7 | NA | TRBV2 | NA | TGTGCCAGCAGCAAACGAGAAACAGGGACCTACGAGCAGTACTTC | CASSKRETGTYEQYF
TRBJ2-5 | NA | TRBV5-4 | NA | TGTGCCAGCAGCTTGGACAGGACAGAGACCCAGTACTTC | CASSLDRTETQYF
TRBJ2-1 | NA | TRBV2 | NA | TGTGCCAGCAAAAGGCAGGGGCTTAGGAATGAGCAGTTCTTC | CASKRQGLRNEQFF
TRBJ2-1 | NA | TRBV11-3 | NA | TGTGCCAGCAGTAAACAGGGGGGGGCATACAATGAGCAGTTCTTC | CASSKQGGAYNEQFF
TRBJ2-7 | TRBD1 | TRBV19 | few | TGTGCCAGTAGTATCGGGGACAGGGGCAACGAGCAGTACTTC | CASSIGDRGNEQYF
TRBJ2-6 | NA | TRBV27 | few | TGTGCCAGCAGTTCCCCGGGGGCTGGGGCCAACGTCCTGACTTTC | CASSSPGAGANVLTF
TRBJ2-7 | NA | TRBV15 | NA | TGTGCCACCAGCAGAGATCCCCAGACCTACGAGCAGTACTTC | CATSRDPQTYEQYF
TRBJ1-2 | TRBD1 | TRBV28 | NA | TGTGCCAGCAGTTCGGGACAGATTTTATATGGCTACACCTTC | CASSSGQILYGYTF
TRBJ2-7 | TRBD2 | TRBV29-1 | NA | TGCAGCGTCGAAGGGACTAGCGGGGTGCTCTACGAGCAGTACTTC | CSVEGTSGVLYEQYF
TRBJ1-2 | NA | TRBV5-6 | NA | TGTGCCAGCAGCTCCCGGCGGTTCTATGGCTACACCTTC | CASSSRRFYGYTF
TRBJ2-3 | NA | TRBV30 | NA | TGTGCCTGGAGTGAGAGGGGGGGTACAGATACGCAGTATTTT | CAWSERGGTDTQYF
TRBJ2-1 | TRBD1 | TRBV30 | NA | TGTGCCTGGGGAGTCGGACAGGGGACGTTTGAGCAGTTCTTC | CAWGVGQGTFEQFF
TRBJ2-5 | NA | TRBV6-6 | NA | TGTGCCAGCAGTCCGGACGGGGGGACCCAGTACTTC | CASSPDGGTQYF
TRBJ2-5 | TRBD2 | TRBV7-8 | NA | TGTGCCAGCAGCTTACGACCACGGGACTACCGAGGGGAGACCCAGTACTTC | CASSLRPRDYRGETQYF
TRBJ2-3 | NA | TRBV14 | NA | TGTGCCAGCAGCCAGTTTTTAGCGGCTAGCACAGATACGCAGTATTTT | CASSQFLAASTDTQYF
TRBJ1-1 | NA | TRBV30 | NA | TGTGCCTGCACACACCCAAACACTGAAGCTTTCTTT | CACTHPNTEAFF
TRBJ1-1 | NA | TRBV7-9 | few | TGTGCCAGCAGCTCGGAGGCTAACACTGAAGCTTTCTTT | CASSSEANTEAFF
TRBJ1-4 | NA | TRBV28 | NA | TGTGCCAGCAGTGACGCGGGGGTTCGTATTGAAAAACTGTTTTTT | CASSDAGVRIEKLFF
TRBJ1-1 | NA | TRBV5-1 | once | TGCGCCAGCAGCTCAGGGCCTCTCTTGAACACTGAAGCTTTCTTT | CASSSGPLLNTEAFF
TRBJ2-7 | NA | TRBV29-1 | NA | TGCAGCGTGGGGGGGCTGGGGTCCGCCTACGAGCAGTACTTC | CSVGGLGSAYEQYF